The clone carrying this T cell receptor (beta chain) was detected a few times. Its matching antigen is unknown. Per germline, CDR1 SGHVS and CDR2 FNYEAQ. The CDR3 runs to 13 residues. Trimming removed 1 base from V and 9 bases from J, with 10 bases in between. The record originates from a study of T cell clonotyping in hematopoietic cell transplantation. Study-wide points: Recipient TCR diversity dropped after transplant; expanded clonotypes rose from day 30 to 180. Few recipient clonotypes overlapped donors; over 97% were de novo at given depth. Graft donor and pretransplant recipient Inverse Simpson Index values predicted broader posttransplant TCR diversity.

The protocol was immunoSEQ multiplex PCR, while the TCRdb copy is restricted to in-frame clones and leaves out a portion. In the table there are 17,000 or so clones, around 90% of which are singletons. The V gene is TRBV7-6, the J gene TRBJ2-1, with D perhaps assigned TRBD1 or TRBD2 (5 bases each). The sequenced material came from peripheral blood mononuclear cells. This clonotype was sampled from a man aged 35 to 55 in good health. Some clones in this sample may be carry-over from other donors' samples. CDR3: CASSLVFGGEQFF. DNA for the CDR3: TGTGCCAGCAGCTTAGTTTTTGGGGGTGAGCAGTTCTTC. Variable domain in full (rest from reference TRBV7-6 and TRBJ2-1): GAGVSQSPRYKVTKRGQDVALRCDPISGHVSLYWYRQALGQGPEFLTYFNYEAQQDKSGLPNDRFSAERPEGSISTLTIQRTEQRDSAMYRCASSLVFGGEQFFGPGTRLTVL.